Each of the 30 T cell receptor beta chains below was sequenced from the same sample in a study of shared clonotypes between healthy human individuals. Data came from immunoSEQ multiplex PCR; TCRdb stores just in-frame clones and leaves some out. The table lists about 820,000 clones, more than 85% of them singletons. Naive CD8 cells were CD45RO-negative, positively selected for CCR7, excluding terminally differentiated effector memory CD45RA+ cells. The sample consisted of naive CD8+ T cells sorted from blood. Every receptor here comes from a man aged 30-40 years in good health.

Only one count was recorded for this clone. The chain combines TRBV5-8 with TRBJ1-5; D unresolved. V was shortened by 4 bases and J by 2 bases, with 13 bases between the two germline ends. Germline CDR1 is SGHTS and CDR2 is YDEGEE. The CDR3 is 15 residues long. The CDR3 here is CASSRAEGGNQPQHF. In DNA form, the CDR3 reads TGTGCCAGCAGCAGAGCCGAGGGAGGCAATCAGCCCCAGCATTTT.

The V and J genes are TRBV7-2 and TRBJ2-2; 11 nucleotides agree with TRBD2. The V segment lost 3 bases and the J segment 3 bases; nucleotides outside the gene matches: 6. This CDR3 is 17 amino acids long. Germline lookup yields CDR1 SGHTA and CDR2 FQGNSA. The chain's CDR3 is CASSFRLAGRDTGELFF. The CDR3 nucleotides are TGTGCCAGCAGCTTTCGACTAGCGGGGCGGGACACCGGGGAGCTGTTTTTT.

As regards this clone: It differs at one base from a far larger clone, so likely a read error. Other DNA sequences in the same sample also yield this CDR3. The chain combines TRBV2 with TRBJ1-3; D ambiguous. In germline, CDR1 is SNHLY, CDR2 FYNNEI. Trimming removed 4 bases at V and 4 bases at J, with 2 bases between. The CDR3 is 11 residues long. CDR3 nucleotides: TGTGCCAGCAGTGTCGGAAACACCATATATTTT. Translation: CASSVGNTIYF.

The chain employs TRBV20-1 and TRBJ2-7; tentatively, D is TRBD2 (6 bases). CDR1 and CDR2 (germline): DFQATT, SNEGSKA (reference sequence). The CDR3 covers 11 residues. Trimming shortened V by 0 bases and J by 13 bases, and 13 bases separated the two germline ends. Here the CDR3 reads CSARDIVADYF. Here the CDR3 DNA reads TGCAGTGCTAGAGATATTGTAGCGGACTACTTC.

The V gene is TRBV27, the J gene TRBJ1-3, with D unresolved. V dropped 4 bases and J dropped 0 bases, with 13 bases sitting between them. CDR1 and CDR2 from the germline V gene are MNHEY and SMNVEV (reference sequence). The CDR3 has 16 residues. DNA for the CDR3: TGTGCCAGCAGTTCGGACGGGAGCCTCTCTGGAAACACCATATATTTT. It translates to CASSSDGSLSGNTIYF.

The CDR3 protein is CASSETGTDNEQFF. In nucleotides, the CDR3 is TGTGCCAGCAGTGAAACCGGGACAGACAATGAGCAGTTCTTC. The V call is TRBV9, the J call TRBJ2-1, with TRBD1 matching 7 bases. The junction had 7 bases not matched to a gene; V was cut back by 5 bases and J by 5 bases. The V gene's germline CDR1 is SGDLS and CDR2 YYNGEE. This CDR3 is built from 14 residues.

The rearrangement links TRBV7-8 to TRBJ2-5, with D possibly matching TRBD2 (6 bases). V was pared by 5 bases and J by 3 bases, with 16 bases between. Germline-derived CDR1 and CDR2 are SGHVS and FQNEAQ. The CDR3 runs 15 residues. The CDR3 sequence is CASSPPGLTEETQYF. DNA for the CDR3: TGTGCCAGCAGCCCCCCGGGACTCACGGAAGAGACCCAGTACTTC.

The rearrangement links TRBV29-1 to TRBJ2-7; D not certain. Germline-derived CDR1 and CDR2 are SQVTM and ANQGSEA. The CDR3 contains 13 residues. Trimming pared 1 base from V and 1 base from J, leaving 8 bases between. CDR3 in DNA: TGCAGCGTTGAAGCCGTCGGTTCCTACGAGCAGTACTTC. It specifies CSVEAVGSYEQYF.

The chain recombines TRBV4-1 with TRBJ2-2, with D maybe TRBD2 (5 bases). The CDR3 covers 14 residues. In germline, CDR1 is MGHRA, CDR2 YSYEKL. The V and J ends lost 4 bases and 4 bases respectively, with 10 bases between them. DNA of the CDR3: TGCGCCAGCAGCCGGGAGTGGGGCACCGGGGAGCTGTTTTTT. As protein: CASSREWGTGELFF.

The chain carries TRBV5-5 and TRBJ1-1, with 9 nucleotides matching TRBD1. Germline CDR1 reads SGHKS; CDR2 reads YYEKEE (reference sequence). The ends lost 4 bases at V and 11 bases at J; junction bases unmatched: 12. This CDR3 has 14 amino acids. The CDR3 region has the DNA TGTGCCAGCAGCCCGATCTTGGGACAGGGCATTGCTTTCTTT. As protein: CASSPILGQGIAFF.

The chain carries TRBV10-3 and TRBJ2-2; 12 bases map to TRBD2. With 7 bases clipped from V and 3 bases from J, the junction kept 6 bases outside the gene matches. CDR1 and CDR2 from the germline V gene are ENHRY and SYGVKD. The CDR3 extends over 16 amino acids. The CDR3 reads CAITRTSGNHTGELFF. In DNA form, the CDR3 reads TGTGCCATCACCAGGACTAGCGGGAACCACACCGGGGAGCTGTTTTTT.

J is TRBJ1-3 and V is TRBV5-1; no reliable D call. Trimming stripped 0 bases from V and 4 bases from J, with 14 bases between. This CDR3 is built from 16 residues. The germline V gene has CDR1 SGHRS and CDR2 YFSETQ. This chain's CDR3 is CASSLGIPLRGNTIYF. The CDR3, as DNA: TGCGCCAGCAGCTTGGGTATCCCACTGAGAGGAAACACCATATATTTT.

The J gene is TRBJ1-5, the V gene TRBV6-1, with D possibly matching TRBD1 (6 bases). V was clipped by 8 bases and J by 2 bases, with 13 bases between them. CDR1 is MNHNS, CDR2 SASEGT, per germline. The CDR3 is made up of 14 amino acids. The CDR3 spells CASGEGGGNQPQHF. CDR3 DNA sequence: TGTGCCAGCGGAGAGGGGGGCGGCAATCAGCCCCAGCATTTT.

The table lists this clone with a count of one. This chain joins TRBV11-2 and TRBJ2-3; D remains unclear. The V and J ends lost 5 bases and 2 bases respectively, with 14 bases between them. In germline, CDR1 is SGHAT, CDR2 FQNNGV. This CDR3 region has 15 residues. The CDR3 DNA reads as TGTGCCAGCAGCATTATGGAACAGCTCACAGATACGCAGTATTTT. Amino acids: CASSIMEQLTDTQYF.

V gene TRBV27 combines with J gene TRBJ2-7; TRBD2 is a possible D gene (5 bases). The CDR3 covers 13 residues. V lost 5 bases and J 4 bases, leaving 12 bases between the germline ends. CDR1 is MNHEY and CDR2 is SMNVEV in the germline V gene (reference sequence). This CDR3 reads CASSRGSRYEQYF. CDR3 DNA sequence: TGTGCCAGCAGTCGTGGGAGCCGGTACGAGCAGTACTTC.

The chain uses TRBV29-1 and TRBJ2-1, with 9 bases fitting TRBD1. The V gene's germline CDR1 is SQVTM and CDR2 ANQGSEA. The V segment lost 3 bases and the J segment 6 bases; nucleotides outside the gene matches: 6. The CDR3 is 14 amino acids. The CDR3 reads CSVDTPDRGNEQFF. DNA for the CDR3: TGCAGCGTTGATACACCGGACAGGGGCAATGAGCAGTTCTTC.

This chain links TRBV11-2 with TRBJ2-7; TRBD2 is a possible D gene (5 bases). The CDR3 is 16 amino acids. Trimming took off 1 base at V and 0 bases at J, with 13 bases between the two ends. CDR1 is SGHAT, CDR2 FQNNGV, per germline. The CDR3 sequence: CASSLVPRESSYEQYF. The CDR3 bases are TGTGCCAGCAGCTTAGTTCCCCGGGAAAGCTCCTACGAGCAGTACTTC.

This chain links TRBV7-9 with TRBJ2-1; TRBD2 agrees at 12 bases. Germline V gene lookup returns CDR1 SEHNR and CDR2 FQNEAQ (reference sequence). Trimming took 4 bases from V and 5 from J; bases not matched to a gene: 6. The CDR3 has 16 amino acids. CDR3 protein: CASSSSTSGSNNEQFF. In DNA form, the CDR3 reads TGTGCCAGCAGCTCTTCGACTAGCGGGAGTAACAATGAGCAGTTCTTC.

The chain carries TRBV6-5 and TRBJ2-7; TRBD2 aligns across 9 bases. This CDR3 is 15 amino acids long. With 0 bases clipped from V and 5 bases from J, the junction kept 5 bases outside the gene matches. CDR1 is MNHEY, CDR2 SVGAGI, per germline. CDR3 region: CASSYSLAGFDEQYF. CDR3 bases: TGTGCCAGCAGTTACTCTCTAGCGGGATTTGACGAGCAGTACTTC.

This chain joins TRBV5-6 and TRBJ1-1; weak D call: TRBD1 (5 bases). The CDR3 covers 15 residues. With 3 bases removed from V and 8 bases from J, the gap between germline ends came to 20 bases. Germline V gene lookup returns CDR1 SGHDT and CDR2 YYEEEE. The CDR3 spells CASSWRRAGHSEAFF. The DNA for the CDR3 is TGTGCCAGCAGCTGGAGGAGAGCCGGACATTCAGAAGCTTTCTTT.

The genes are TRBV6-5 and TRBJ2-5; D not resolved. CDR1 is MNHEY and CDR2 is SVGAGI in the germline V gene. This CDR3 spans 12 amino acids. V was cut by 6 bases and J by 5 bases, with 10 bases left in between. The CDR3 reads CASSQGAETQYF. The CDR3 nucleotides read TGTGCCAGCAGCCAAGGCGCGGAGACCCAGTACTTC.

Concerning this clone: Different DNA sequences within this sample yield the same CDR3. The chain is built from TRBV5-1 and TRBJ2-3; D is unclear. Germline V lookup: CDR1 SGHRS, CDR2 YFSETQ. Between the trimmed V and J ends, which lost 0 bases and 1 base, there was a span of 6 bases. There are 14 residues in the CDR3. The CDR3, as DNA: TGCGCCAGCAGCTTGGCCGTGGGCACAGATACGCAGTATTTT. Amino acids: CASSLAVGTDTQYF.

This chain uses TRBV28 with TRBJ1-4; no definite D call. CDR1 MDHEN and CDR2 SYDVKM come from the germline V gene. V was trimmed by 7 bases and J by 4 bases, leaving 13 bases between them. This CDR3 has 14 amino acids. The CDR3: CASTQEIFNEKLFF. CDR3 DNA sequence: TGTGCCAGCACCCAGGAGATATTTAATGAAAAACTGTTTTTT.

The chain joins TRBV7-2 to TRBJ1-2; no clear D. Germline CDR1 reads SGHTA; CDR2 reads FQGNSA. This CDR3 has 11 amino acids. V shed 4 bases and J shed 8 bases, with 8 bases lying between them. In DNA form, the CDR3 reads TGTGCCAGCAGCTCTACTCGCGGCTACACCTTC. It is translated as CASSSTRGYTF.

The V gene is TRBV10-3, the J gene TRBJ1-4; weak D call: TRBD1 (5 bases). This CDR3 spans 13 amino acids. Germline CDR1 and CDR2: ENHRY and SYGVKD. The V end lost 8 bases, the J end lost 7 bases, and 14 bases lay between the germline ends. The DNA of the CDR3 is TGTGCCATCGGTTCAGGGCCCGGTGAAAAACTGTTTTTT. As protein: CAIGSGPGEKLFF.

A single count supports this clone. V usage is TRBV2 and J usage is TRBJ2-3, with 7 bases fitting TRBD2. The CDR3 is made up of 16 amino acids. The germline V gene has CDR1 SNHLY and CDR2 FYNNEI. V shed 4 bases and J 5 bases; nucleotides not matched to a gene: 12. CDR3 sequence (DNA): TGTGCCAGCAGTGTTTTCCAGGCGGGAGAGGGAGATACGCAGTATTTT. It is translated as CASSVFQAGEGDTQYF.

The chain joins TRBV5-6 to TRBJ2-5, with 9 bases that match TRBD2. There are 17 residues in the CDR3. After removal of 4 bases from V and 2 bases from J, the junction contained 12 bases not matched to a gene. The germline V gene encodes CDR1 SGHDT and CDR2 YYEEEE. Written as DNA, the CDR3 is TGTGCCAGCAGCATAAATACGCTAGCGGGGTTACAAGAGACCCAGTACTTC. Translated, it gives CASSINTLAGLQETQYF.

This chain uses TRBV27 with TRBJ2-1, with TRBD1 identical over 10 bases. Germline V gives CDR1 MNHEY, CDR2 SMNVEV (reference sequence). The CDR3 length is 16 residues. The V and J ends lost 3 bases and 0 bases, in that order; junction bases with no gene match: 2. CDR3 nucleotides: TGTGCCAGCAGTTTCTGGACAGGGGGCTCCTACAATGAGCAGTTCTTC. It encodes CASSFWTGGSYNEQFF.

Concerning this clone: Other DNA sequences in this specimen translate into the identical CDR3. V gene TRBV7-9 combines with J gene TRBJ1-2; TRBD1 matches 7 bases. CDR1 and CDR2 from the germline V gene are SEHNR and FQNEAQ (reference sequence). V was pared by 0 bases and J by 0 bases, with 10 bases of the junction left unmatched. The length of the CDR3 is 18 residues. CDR3 bases: TGTGCCAGCAGCTTAGCACCGGGACAGATACCGGCTAACTATGGCTACACCTTC. Translation: CASSLAPGQIPANYGYTF.

The sample holds a few counts of this clone. The junction departs from the called germline gene at one end, perhaps through a read error. The V gene is TRBV2, the J gene TRBJ1-2, with D maybe TRBD1 (5 bases). The CDR3 sequence is 13 residues long. Germline V CDR1 and CDR2: SNHLY, FYNNEI. Here the CDR3 DNA reads TGTGCCAGCAGTAAAGCAAATACAGGTGGCTACACCTTC. Protein product: CASSKANTGGYTF.